These T cell receptor beta chains were read from a single sample in a study of T-cell memory formation after mild COVID-19. One entry per CDR3 protein results from TCRdb running MiXCR on the 5' RACE reads. The sample holds about 13,000 distinct CDR3 sequences, approximately 20% seen once. What was sequenced was PBMCs or a T cell subset sorted from them (not recorded which). These receptors were collected from an adult woman who had mild COVID-19 (a few samples of this study predate the infection). Cell type and time point are not known. Both conserved end residues are part of each CDR3. Fields, in order: D gene, clone size, V gene, J gene, CDR3 protein. D genes are given only for firm matches. Size is omitted from some rows. Given values are once, few, many or a class for expanded clones.

TRBD2	many	TRBV5-4	TRBJ2-5	CASSSGGQETQYF
TRBD1	many	TRBV2	TRBJ1-1	CASVRGQGLYGAFF
.	many	TRBV3-1	TRBJ1-5	CASSQDRSSGQPQHF
.	many	TRBV9	TRBJ2-1	CASSERGGSNEQFF
.	.	TRBV29-1	TRBJ1-2	CSVEAWTDNYGYTF
TRBD2	many	TRBV14	TRBJ2-1	CASSPPGLAGYNEQFF
.	.	TRBV7-2	TRBJ2-3	CASSPHRDTQYF
.	.	TRBV5-1	TRBJ2-1	CASSLDGATGEQFF
TRBD2	many	TRBV30	TRBJ2-7	CAWTSGAAYEQYF
TRBD1	many	TRBV6-5	TRBJ1-1	CASRGDRGHTAFF
.	many	TRBV5-1	TRBJ2-3	CASSGGAQDTQYF
TRBD2	many	TRBV4-1	TRBJ2-1	CASSQGAGVNYNEQFF
TRBD1	many	TRBV20-1	TRBJ2-7	CSANPTGIVSYEQYF
.	medium-sized	TRBV27	TRBJ1-1	CASSFGANTEAFF
.	many	TRBV4-1	TRBJ1-2	CASSPGQSDSSDYTF
.	many	TRBV12-3/TRBV12-4	TRBJ2-2	CASSLAPTQYTGELFF
TRBD2	many	TRBV12-3/TRBV12-4	TRBJ2-7	CASSLGGGYEQYF
TRBD1	many	TRBV7-9	TRBJ2-7	CASSARQGPYEQYF
.	many	TRBV16	TRBJ2-1	CASSQSTGNEQFF
.	many	TRBV7-9	TRBJ1-1	CASSLAIDEDAFF
.	few	TRBV7-9	TRBJ2-3	CASSFSGDTDTQYF
TRBD2	.	TRBV11-3	TRBJ2-3	CASSSAREMTDTQYF
.	many	TRBV13	TRBJ1-1	CASSLVTIGPGTEAFF
.	many	TRBV3-1	TRBJ1-3	CASSQNPGRLVTGNTIYF
.	many	TRBV27	TRBJ2-1	CASSLFLQGGGYNEQFF
TRBD1	many	TRBV9	TRBJ1-3	CASTEGQFSGNTIYF
.	many	TRBV4-1	TRBJ2-7	CASSQERRGSYEQYF
.	.	TRBV7-6	TRBJ2-1	CASSLERGTYKSSYNEQFF
.	many	TRBV5-1	TRBJ1-2	CASSKDSSSYGYTF
TRBD2	many	TRBV19	TRBJ2-1	CASSITLAGEGEQFF
.	.	TRBV4-1	TRBJ2-5	CASSHGTAQETQYF
.	many	TRBV30	TRBJ1-1	CAWSDEGNRIMNTEAFF
.	many	TRBV12-3/TRBV12-4	TRBJ2-7	CASSLIGEPPYEQYF
.	many	TRBV29-1	TRBJ2-1	CSVGQGYEQFF
.	many	TRBV15	TRBJ2-1	CATSSWDRGNEQFF
.	many	TRBV2	TRBJ2-5	CASSGERRETQYF
TRBD2	many	TRBV7-3	TRBJ2-1	CASSLGTSGGYNEQFF